This TCR beta chain was documented in a study of T cells in tuberculosis. The overall study: T cells were selected with CD1B tetramers loaded with glucose monomycolate. In South Africa, adults with active tuberculosis were compared with IGRA-negative and latently infected IGRA-positive adolescents. Study-wide results and caveats: GEM motif frequencies gave over 55% accuracy; the GMM repertoire gave 80% to 90%.

Profiled with immunoSEQ multiplex PCR; TCRdb holds only in-frame clones, not every one. The sample comprises 30,000 to 35,000 clones, about nine tenths of which are singletons, and roughly 2.2% rests with the top ten. Points on this clone: The antigen is unknown.

Each clinical donor contributed on average around 100,000 T cells from unsorted cryopreserved PBMC. CDR1 and CDR2 (germline): MDHEN, SYDVKM. Trimming pared 3 bases from V and 4 bases from J, leaving 10 bases between. The CDR3 sequence is 14 residues long. Sequencing was done on a sample of PBMCs. The chain couples TRBV28 to TRBJ1-5; no firm D call. The TCR originated in a donor between 10 and 35 years old with latent tuberculosis or without tuberculosis infection. This chain's CDR3 is CASSFPGRNQPQHF. DNA for the CDR3: TGTGCCAGCAGTTTCCCGGGTAGGAATCAGCCCCAGCATTTT.